The clone carrying this T cell receptor beta chain was seen only a few times. Its antigen is currently unknown. The record originates from a study of T cell repertoires in cytomegalovirus infection. In the study overall: Both recently identified HLA-C-restricted and well-studied HLA-B-restricted CMV epitopes were used in the study. Broader study findings: Using cumulative public TCR beta family frequency, the authors identified those who carried CMV together with the relevant HLA. HLA-C-restricted TCR beta clonotypes specific for CMV led the ex vivo response.

In TCRdb, the reads were re-called with MiXCR into one record per CDR3 protein. The table shows 450,000 to 600,000 distinct CDR3 sequences, with roughly a third occurring only once. This receptor was identified in a human donor in good health (CMV status not recorded). Some clones in this sample may be carry-over from other donors' samples. This specimen was cultured PBMCs, taken from culture after CMV antigen stimulation.

DNA for the CDR3: TGTGCCACGGACAGGGGAGACTATGGCTACACCTTC. This translates into CATDRGDYGYTF. The genes are TRBV10-3 and TRBJ1-2; 9 positions match TRBD1. The germline V gene has CDR1 ENHRY and CDR2 SYGVKD. V lost 10 bases to trimming and J lost 3 bases; unmatched junction nucleotides: 3. This CDR3 is built from 12 residues.